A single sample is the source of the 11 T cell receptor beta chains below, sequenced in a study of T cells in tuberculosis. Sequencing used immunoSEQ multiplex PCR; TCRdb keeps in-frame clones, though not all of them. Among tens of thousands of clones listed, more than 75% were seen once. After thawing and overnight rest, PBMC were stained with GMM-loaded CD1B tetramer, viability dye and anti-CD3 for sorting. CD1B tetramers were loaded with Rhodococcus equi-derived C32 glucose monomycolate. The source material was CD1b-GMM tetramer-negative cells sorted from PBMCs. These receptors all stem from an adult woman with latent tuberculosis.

CDR3 nucleotide sequence: TGTGCCAGCAGCTGGACAGGGGGGCGTACCGGGGAGCTGTTTTTT. The encoded protein is CASSWTGGRTGELFF. The chain combines TRBV27 with TRBJ2-2; 10 nucleotides align to TRBD1. Germline-derived CDR1 and CDR2 are MNHEY and SMNVEV (reference sequence). V was clipped by 6 bases and J by 5 bases; unmatched bases: 6. The CDR3 covers 15 residues.

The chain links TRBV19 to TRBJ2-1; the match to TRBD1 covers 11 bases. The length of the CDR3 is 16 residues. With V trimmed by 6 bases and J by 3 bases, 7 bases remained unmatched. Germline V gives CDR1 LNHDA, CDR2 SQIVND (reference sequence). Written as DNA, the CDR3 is TGTGCCAGTAGACTGACCGGGACAGGGGGCTACAATGAGCAGTTCTTC. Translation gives CASRLTGTGGYNEQFF. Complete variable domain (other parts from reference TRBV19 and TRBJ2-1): DGGITQSPKYLFRKEGQNVTLSCEQNLNHDAMYWYRQDPGQGLRLIYYSQIVNDFQKGDIAEGYSVSREKKESFPLTVTSAQKNPTAFYLCASRLTGTGGYNEQFFGPGTRLTVL.

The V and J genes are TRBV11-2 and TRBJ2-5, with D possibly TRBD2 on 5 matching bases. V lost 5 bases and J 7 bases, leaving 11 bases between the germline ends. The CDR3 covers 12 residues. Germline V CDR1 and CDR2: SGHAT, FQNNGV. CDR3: CASSRGEGTQYF. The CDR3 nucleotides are TGTGCCAGCAGCCGCGGAGAGGGGACCCAGTACTTC. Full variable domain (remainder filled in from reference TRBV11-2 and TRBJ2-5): EAGVAQSPRYKIIEKRQSVAFWCNPISGHATLYWYQQILGQGPKLLIQFQNNGVVDDSQLPKDRFSAERLKGVDSTLKIQPAKLEDSAVYLCASSRGEGTQYFGPGTRLLVL.

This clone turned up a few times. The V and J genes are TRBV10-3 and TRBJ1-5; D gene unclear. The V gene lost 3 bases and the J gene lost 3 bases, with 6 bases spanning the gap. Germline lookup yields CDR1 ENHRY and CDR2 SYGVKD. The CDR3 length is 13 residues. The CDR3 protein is CAISEFNNQPQHF. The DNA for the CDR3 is TGTGCCATCAGTGAATTCAACAATCAGCCCCAGCATTTT.

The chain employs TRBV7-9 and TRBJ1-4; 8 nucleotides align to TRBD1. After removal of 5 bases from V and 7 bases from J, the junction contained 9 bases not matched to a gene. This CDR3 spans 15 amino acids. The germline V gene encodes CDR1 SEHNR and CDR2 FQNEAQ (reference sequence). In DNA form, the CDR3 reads TGTGCCAGCAGCCCAGGGGGCGGGGGAGGTGAAAAACTGTTTTTT. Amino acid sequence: CASSPGGGGGEKLFF.

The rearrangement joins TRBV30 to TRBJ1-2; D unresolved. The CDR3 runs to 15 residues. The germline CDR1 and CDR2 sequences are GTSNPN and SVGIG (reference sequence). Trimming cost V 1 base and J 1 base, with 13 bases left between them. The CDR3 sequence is CAWSDAQRFNYGYTF. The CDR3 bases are TGTGCCTGGAGTGATGCACAGAGATTTAACTATGGCTACACCTTC.

In nucleotides, the CDR3 is TGTGCCAGCAGCCAAACGAGAACTAGCACAGATACGCAGTATTTT. Translating gives CASSQTRTSTDTQYF. The gene calls are TRBV14 and TRBJ2-3, with D unclear. CDR3 length: 15 residues. V was shortened by 2 bases and J by 0 bases, with 9 bases between the two germline ends. Germline V lookup: CDR1 SGHDN, CDR2 FVKESK. The whole variable domain, filled in from reference TRBV14 and TRBJ2-3, reads EAGVTQFPSHSVIEKGQTVTLRCDPISGHDNLYWYRRVMGKEIKFLLHFVKESKQDESGMPNNRFLAERTGGTYSTLKVQPAELEDSGVYFCASSQTRTSTDTQYFGPGTRLTVL.

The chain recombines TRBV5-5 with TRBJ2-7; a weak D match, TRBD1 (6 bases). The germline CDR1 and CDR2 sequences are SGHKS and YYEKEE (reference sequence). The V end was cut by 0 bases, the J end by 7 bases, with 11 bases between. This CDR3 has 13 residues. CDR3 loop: CASSLGAQGEQYV. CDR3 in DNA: TGTGCCAGCAGCTTGGGGGCCCAGGGGGAGCAGTACGTC.

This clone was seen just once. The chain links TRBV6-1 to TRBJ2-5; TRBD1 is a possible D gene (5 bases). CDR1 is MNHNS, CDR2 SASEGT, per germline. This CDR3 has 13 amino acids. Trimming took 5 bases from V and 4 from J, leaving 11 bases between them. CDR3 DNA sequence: TGTGCCAGCAGTCCCCAGGGCGCAGAGACCCAGTACTTC. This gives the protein CASSPQGAETQYF.

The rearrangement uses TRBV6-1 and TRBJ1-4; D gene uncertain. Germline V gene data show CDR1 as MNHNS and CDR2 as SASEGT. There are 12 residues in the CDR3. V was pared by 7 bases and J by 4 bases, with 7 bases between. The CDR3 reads CASTLRNEKLFF. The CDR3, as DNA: TGTGCCAGCACTCTACGTAATGAAAAACTGTTTTTT.

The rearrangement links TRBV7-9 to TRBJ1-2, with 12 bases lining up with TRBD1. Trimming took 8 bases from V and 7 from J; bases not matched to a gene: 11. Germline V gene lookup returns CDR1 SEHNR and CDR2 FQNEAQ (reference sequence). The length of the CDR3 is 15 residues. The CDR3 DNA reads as TGTGCCAGCGGTAGGGGGGACAGGGGGCTGTCTGGCTACACCTTC. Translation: CASGRGDRGLSGYTF.